Following are 30 T cell receptor beta chains from one sample sequenced in a study of molecular identifiers for immune sequencing clone quantification. MiXCR, applied by TCRdb to the PCR reads, yields one record per CDR3 protein. Counted here are hundreds of thousands of distinct CDR3 sequences, roughly 23% occurring once; the ten biggest clones make up 0.78%. Source material: naive CD8+ T cells from blood, with Jurkat cell RNA spiked in. Subset denoted: FACS-sorted CD8+CD4-CCR7+CD45RA+ naive T cells. These TCRs come from a human donor in good health. Some libraries in this study had Jurkat cell RNA spiked in.

This chain links TRBV20-1 with TRBJ2-7; 7 bases agree with TRBD1. This CDR3 contains 14 residues. Germline trimming cut 4 bases from V and 1 base from J; bases unmatched to any gene: 7. Germline V gives CDR1 DFQATT, CDR2 SNEGSKA (reference sequence). CDR3 sequence reads: CSATGTDPSYEQYF. CDR3 in DNA: TGCAGTGCTACAGGGACAGACCCTTCCTACGAGCAGTACTTC.

The chain couples TRBV9 to TRBJ1-6; no firm D call. The V gene's germline CDR1 is SGDLS and CDR2 YYNGEE. V was pared by 4 bases and J by 0 bases, with 11 bases between. The length of the CDR3 is 16 residues. CDR3 DNA: TGTGCCAGCAGCTCCCGTGGGAGCTCCTATAATTCACCCCTCCACTTT. This gives the protein CASSSRGSSYNSPLHF.

To note about this clonotype: An end of the junction does not agree with germline; a read error may underlie this. The J gene is TRBJ2-7, the V gene TRBV12-3 or TRBV12-4, with 7 positions matching TRBD1. CDR3 length: 15 residues. This chain's CDR3 is CTSSHGTVSSYEQYF. As DNA, the CDR3 is TGTACCAGCAGCCACGGGACAGTCAGCTCCTACGAGCAGTACTTC.

This chain connects TRBV7-9 to TRBJ2-7; possible D gene TRBD2, 7 bases. This CDR3 region has 14 residues. The germline V and J ends were trimmed by 5 bases and 2 bases, with 13 bases remaining between them. Looked up from germline, CDR1 is SEHNR and CDR2 is FQNEAQ (reference sequence). Here the CDR3 reads CASSPEGGAYEQYF. For the CDR3, the DNA is TGTGCCAGCAGCCCCGAGGGGGGGGCCTACGAGCAGTACTTC.

This chain uses TRBV20-1 with TRBJ2-7; D is unclear. The CDR3 sequence is 14 residues long. CDR1 and CDR2 from the germline V gene are DFQATT and SNEGSKA (reference sequence). Trimming took 4 bases from V and 0 from J, leaving 13 bases between them. CDR3 bases: TGCAGTGCTAAAGATCGCAGAAACTCCTACGAGCAGTACTTC. It encodes CSAKDRRNSYEQYF.

This clonotype was observed a handful of times. The rearrangement joins TRBV9 to TRBJ1-1; 7 nucleotides match TRBD1. Trimming at V came to 3 bases and at J to 0 bases, leaving 2 bases not matched to a gene. The CDR3 contains 14 residues. Looked up from germline, CDR1 is SGDLS and CDR2 is YYNGEE. CDR3 amino acids: CASSGQGVNTEAFF. Written as DNA, the CDR3 is TGTGCCAGCAGCGGACAGGGCGTGAACACTGAAGCTTTCTTT.

Note on this clonotype: A much larger clone is a single base away; this may be a read error. The chain has TRBV15 and TRBJ2-2; a possible D gene is TRBD2 (5 bases). The germline V gene encodes CDR1 LNHNV and CDR2 YYDKDF (reference sequence). The CDR3 has 13 residues. CDR3 coding DNA: TGTGCCACCAGCACACTAGGCGCCGGGGAGCTGCTTTTT. Protein sequence: CATSTLGAGELLF. Variable domain in full (rest from reference TRBV15 and TRBJ2-2): DAMVIQNPRYQVTQFGKPVTLSCSQTLNHNVMYWYQQKSSQAPKLLFHYYDKDFNNEADTPDNFQSRRPNTSFCFLDIRSPGLGDTAMYLCATSTLGAGELLFGEGSRLTVL.

This clonotype was counted between two and nine times. The CDR3, as DNA: TGCAGTGCTAGAGACAGGGGGCGTGGTGCTGAAGCTTTCTTT. This gives the protein CSARDRGRGAEAFF. This chain uses TRBV20-1 with TRBJ1-1; 8 bases agree with TRBD1. The V gene end was trimmed by 0 bases and the J gene end by 6 bases; junction bases not matched to a gene: 6. This CDR3 region has 14 residues. Per germline, CDR1 DFQATT and CDR2 SNEGSKA (reference sequence).

This rearrangement joins TRBV27 to TRBJ2-5; tentatively, D is TRBD2 (6 bases). This CDR3 spans 15 amino acids. Between the trimmed V and J ends, which lost 5 bases and 7 bases, there was a span of 20 bases. Per germline, CDR1 MNHEY and CDR2 SMNVEV (reference sequence). DNA for the CDR3: TGTGCCAGCAGTCAAACGGGTCCACTGGGGGGGACCCAGTACTTC. It encodes CASSQTGPLGGTQYF.

This chain joins TRBV28 and TRBJ2-7, with 7 nucleotides matching TRBD1. Germline V CDR1 and CDR2: MDHEN, SYDVKM. The J segment lost 4 bases and the V segment lost 7 bases, leaving 7 bases of the junction unmatched. The CDR3 length is 13 residues. CDR3 amino acids: CASTGTDLYEQYF. In DNA, the CDR3 is TGTGCCAGCACGGGGACAGACCTTTACGAGCAGTACTTC.

Worth noting for this clonotype: The junction shows a germline mismatch at one end, possibly a read error. J is TRBJ1-5 and V is TRBV19; D remains unclear. Germline loops: CDR1 LNHDA, CDR2 SQIVND (reference sequence). The CDR3 consists of 13 residues. The CDR3 DNA follows: TGTGCCAGTACTTTGGCAGGCAGTCAGCTCCAGCATTTT. Its translation: CASTLAGSQLQHF. The full variable domain, rest sourced from reference TRBV19 and TRBJ1-5, is DGGITQSPKYLFRKEGQNVTLSCEQNLNHDAMYWYRQDPGQGLRLIYYSQIVNDFQKGDIAEGYSVSREKKESFPLTVTSAQKNPTAFYLCASTLAGSQLQHFGDGTRLSIL.

The chain uses TRBV3-1 and TRBJ2-1, with TRBD2 as a possible D gene (6 bases). The germline CDR1 and CDR2 sequences are LGHDT and YNNKEL (reference sequence). The CDR3 is made up of 13 amino acids. Trimming stripped 3 bases from V and 9 bases from J, with 12 bases between. Here the CDR3 reads CASSHPRDSEQFF. Here the CDR3 DNA reads TGTGCCAGCAGCCATCCACGGGACTCTGAGCAGTTCTTC.

The rearrangement uses TRBV21-1 and TRBJ1-2; TRBD1, the table's D call, was not compared with the DNA. TRBV21-1 is flagged as a pseudogene. The CDR3 runs 15 residues. The CDR3 DNA is TGTGCCAGCAGCACGAGCTTACAGGGAAACTATGGCTACACCTTC. It translates to CASSTSLQGNYGYTF.

This chain connects TRBV27 to TRBJ2-3; D possibly uses TRBD1 or TRBD2 (5 bases each). V gave up 7 bases and J gave up 10 bases, with 18 bases separating them. This CDR3 region has 13 residues. Germline lookup yields CDR1 MNHEY and CDR2 SMNVEV (reference sequence). For the CDR3, the DNA is TGTGCCAGCAAGACAGTTGGAGGACAAGCGCAGTATTTT. Its translation is CASKTVGGQAQYF.

Comments on this clonotype: A clone one base away is much larger, so this may be a read error. The chain couples TRBV4-3 to TRBJ1-3; D uncertain. The V and J ends lost 1 base and 4 bases respectively, with 11 bases between them. The CDR3 covers 15 residues. CDR1 is LGHNA and CDR2 is YSLEER in the germline V gene. CDR3 sequence: CASSQGAGSGNTIYF. As DNA, the CDR3 is TGCGCCAGCAGCCAAGGGGCGGGGTCCGGAAACACCATATATTTT.

This clonotype was observed a few times. The chain uses TRBV7-2 and TRBJ2-7, with D possibly matching TRBD2 (6 bases). This CDR3 comprises 13 residues. V was shortened by 5 bases and J by 5 bases, with 13 bases between the two germline ends. Per germline, CDR1 SGHTA and CDR2 FQGNSA. The CDR3 is CASSAEGMHEQYF. CDR3 coding DNA: TGTGCCAGCAGCGCGGAGGGCATGCACGAGCAGTACTTC.

Remarks on this clonotype: A single base separates this from a much larger clone, so it may be a read error. CDR3: CASSLGTPFQHF. For the CDR3, the DNA is TGTGCCAGCAGTTTGGGGACTCCCTTTCAGCACTTC. V and J are TRBV12-3 or TRBV12-4 and TRBJ2-4, with a tentative D call TRBD2 (6 bases). The CDR3 runs to 12 residues.

In its sample, this clonotype was seen once. A much larger clone differs by one base, so this may be a read error. V is TRBV24-1 and J is TRBJ2-4; 11 nucleotides align to TRBD2. CDR3 length equals 19 residues. Germline lookup yields CDR1 KGHDR and CDR2 SFDVKD. The CDR3 coding sequence is TGTGCCACCAGTGATTCTAGGACACTAGCGGGAGCTGGCAAAGACATTCAGTACTTC. Translated, it gives CATSDSRTLAGAGKDIQYF.

Details on this clonotype: This may arise from a read error, as a much more abundant clone is one base away. The chain combines TRBV6-5 with TRBJ2-5; TRBD2 is a possible D gene (6 bases). The CDR3 sequence is 13 residues long. Per the germline V gene, CDR1 is MNHEY and CDR2 is SVGAGI. The CDR3 protein is CANSYVSGGTQYF. As DNA, the CDR3 is TGTGCCAACAGTTACGTGTCCGGGGGGACCCAGTACTTC.

The rearrangement joins TRBV30 to TRBJ1-1; no firm D call. The CDR3 runs 13 residues. Germline CDR1 is GTSNPN and CDR2 is SVGIG (reference sequence). The germline V and J ends were trimmed by 4 bases and 3 bases, with 12 bases remaining between them. As DNA, the CDR3 is TGTGCCTGGACCCCTACAAGCTACACTGAAGCTTTCTTT. As protein: CAWTPTSYTEAFF.

This clonotype has a count of ten or more. V is TRBV6-5 and J is TRBJ2-1, with D possibly being TRBD2 (6 bases). This CDR3 contains 12 residues. The germline V and J ends were trimmed by 6 bases and 9 bases, with 12 bases remaining between them. Germline V lookup: CDR1 MNHEY, CDR2 SVGAGI. The CDR3 sequence: CASSPGSVEQFF. The CDR3, as DNA: TGTGCCAGCAGCCCCGGGAGTGTTGAGCAGTTCTTC.

The J gene is TRBJ1-1, the V gene TRBV30; D ambiguous. CDR3 size: 13 residues. V was shortened by 3 bases and J by 7 bases, with 15 bases between the two germline ends. CDR1 and CDR2 (germline): GTSNPN, SVGIG (reference sequence). Here the CDR3 DNA reads TGTGCCTGGAGGCTCGGACCCGGCTTTGAAGCTTTCTTT. It codes for CAWRLGPGFEAFF. Filled out from reference TRBV30 and TRBJ1-1, the complete variable domain reads SQTIHQWPATLVQPVGSPLSLECTVEGTSNPNLYWYRQAAGRGLQLLFYSVGIGQISSEVPQNLSASRPQDRQFILSSKKLLLSDSGFYLCAWRLGPGFEAFFGQGTRLTVV.

This chain uses TRBV4-3 with TRBJ2-3; tentative D call: TRBD2 (6 bases). Germline V CDR1 and CDR2: LGHNA, YSLEER. The CDR3 is 15 amino acids. Between the trimmed V and J ends, which lost 1 base and 6 bases, there was a span of 14 bases. This chain's CDR3 is CASSQGTTNFDTQYF. CDR3 in DNA: TGCGCCAGCAGCCAAGGGACTACCAACTTCGATACGCAGTATTTT.

In this sample, this clonotype turned up a few times. The genes are TRBV28 and TRBJ2-7; weak D call: TRBD2 (5 bases). V was cut by 3 bases and J by 0 bases, with 9 bases left in between. The germline V gene has CDR1 MDHEN and CDR2 SYDVKM. The CDR3 spans 14 residues. The CDR3 DNA sequence: TGTGCCAGCAGTTTCTTCCGGGACTCCTACGAGCAGTACTTC. Translation: CASSFFRDSYEQYF.

As regards this clonotype: An end of the junction differs from the germline gene, which may be a read error. The chain is built from TRBV20-1 and TRBJ2-3; 7 bases map to TRBD2. The CDR3 runs 17 residues. Germline CDR1 DFQATT, CDR2 SNEGSKA (reference sequence). The CDR3 sequence: CSATWGEGRRSIDTQYF. The DNA of the CDR3 is TGCAGTGCTACCTGGGGGGAGGGCCGGAGGAGCATAGATACGCAGTATTTT.

The chain carries TRBV12-5 and TRBJ2-7; TRBD1 agrees at 7 bases. V was clipped by 0 bases and J by 3 bases; unmatched bases: 11. The length of the CDR3 is 17 residues. Germline CDR1 LGHNT, CDR2 FRNRAP. The CDR3 sequence: CASGLVAWTGTNYEQYF. The CDR3 DNA sequence: TGTGCTAGTGGTTTGGTAGCGTGGACAGGAACCAACTACGAGCAGTACTTC.

This clonotype appeared a few times. The V call is TRBV25-1, the J call TRBJ2-1, with D possibly matching TRBD2 (6 bases). In germline, CDR1 is MGHDK, CDR2 SYGVNS. Trimming took 2 bases from V and 0 from J, leaving 11 bases between them. The CDR3 is 16 amino acids. The CDR3 DNA reads as TGTGCCAGCAGTGAAGGGAATAGCGGCTCCTACAATGAGCAGTTCTTC. Protein sequence: CASSEGNSGSYNEQFF.

Notes on this clonotype: Lacking the conserved final phenylalanine or tryptophan, this CDR3 likely reflects a read error. The V gene is TRBV6-1, the J gene TRBJ1-1; no definite D call. The CDR3 runs to 12 residues. CDR1 and CDR2 (germline): MNHNS, SASEGT. The germline V and J ends were trimmed by 3 bases and 4 bases, with 6 bases remaining between them. Here the CDR3 DNA reads TGTGCCAGCAGTGAGGGGTTCACTGAAGCTTTCCTT. It translates to CASSEGFTEAFL.

As to this clonotype: One end of the junction fails to match germline, which may point to a read error. The chain links TRBV28 to TRBJ2-7; perhaps TRBD1 as D (6 bases). Germline V lookup: CDR1 MDHEN, CDR2 SYDVKM. The CDR3 length is 14 residues. In DNA, the CDR3 is TGTGCCAGCAGTCGAAAGGACAGCTTTGGCGAGCGGTGCTTC. Its translation is CASSRKDSFGERCF. The variable domain in full, completed from reference TRBV28 and TRBJ2-7, reads DVKVTQSSRYLVKRTGEKVFLECVQDMDHENMFWYRQDPGLGLRLIYFSYDVKMKEKGDIPEGYSVSREKKERFSLILESASTNQTSMYLCASSRKDSFGERCFGPGTRLTVT.

Points on this clonotype: A much larger clone differs by one base, so this may be a read error. The chain uses TRBV9 and TRBJ2-7; D unclear. The CDR3 runs 15 residues. Germline CDR1 SGDLS, CDR2 YYNGEE. The DNA of the CDR3 is TGTGCCACCAGCGTCGGACGGAGTACCTCCTACGAGCAGTACTTC. This codes for CATSVGRSTSYEQYF.